These 2 T cell receptor beta chains came from one sample sequenced in a study of blood T cell repertoires in COVID-19. Sequenced by immunoSEQ multiplex PCR; TCRdb stores in-frame clones only, minus some. The data contain around 73,000 clones, 60% to 80% of them singletons. Sequencing was performed on peripheral blood. The source is a man in his 70s with COVID-19, enrolled during active disease.

The chain couples TRBV7-8 to TRBJ2-7; 9 bases match TRBD1. This CDR3 is built from 14 residues. Germline CDR1 reads SGHVS; CDR2 reads FQNEAQ. With V trimmed by 0 bases and J by 10 bases, 7 bases remained unmatched. The CDR3, as DNA: TGTGCCAGCAGCTTAGCCGGGACAGGGCGTCCTCAGTACTTC. Amino acid sequence: CASSLAGTGRPQYF.

V and J are TRBV5-4 and TRBJ2-1, with TRBD2 as a possible D gene (6 bases). This CDR3 comprises 15 residues. V lost 3 bases to trimming and J lost 4 bases, with 14 bases between them. CDR1 is SGHNT and CDR2 is YYREEE in the germline V gene (reference sequence). Here the CDR3 reads CASSWGREKYNEQFF. The CDR3 DNA reads as TGTGCCAGCAGCTGGGGACGGGAGAAGTACAATGAGCAGTTCTTC.